This T cell receptor (beta chain) was sequenced in a study of shared clonotypes between healthy human individuals. This CDR3 is 13 amino acids long. Per the germline V gene, CDR1 is MNHEY and CDR2 is SVGAGI. Between the trimmed V and J ends, which lost 7 bases and 8 bases, there was a span of 17 bases. Clones were read by immunoSEQ multiplex PCR, and TCRdb kept only the in-frame ones, dropping some. The table records some 1.5 million clones, approximately 97% of them present only once. The chain links TRBV6-5 to TRBJ1-2; weak D call: TRBD1 (6 bases). The TCR originated in a man aged 25 to 40 in good health. Sequenced input: naive CD4+ T cells sorted from blood. Subset given: CD45RA+ positively selected. CDR3 nucleotide sequence: TGTGCCAGCAAAACGAGGGGGGATCACGGCTACACCTTC. It is translated as CASKTRGDHGYTF.